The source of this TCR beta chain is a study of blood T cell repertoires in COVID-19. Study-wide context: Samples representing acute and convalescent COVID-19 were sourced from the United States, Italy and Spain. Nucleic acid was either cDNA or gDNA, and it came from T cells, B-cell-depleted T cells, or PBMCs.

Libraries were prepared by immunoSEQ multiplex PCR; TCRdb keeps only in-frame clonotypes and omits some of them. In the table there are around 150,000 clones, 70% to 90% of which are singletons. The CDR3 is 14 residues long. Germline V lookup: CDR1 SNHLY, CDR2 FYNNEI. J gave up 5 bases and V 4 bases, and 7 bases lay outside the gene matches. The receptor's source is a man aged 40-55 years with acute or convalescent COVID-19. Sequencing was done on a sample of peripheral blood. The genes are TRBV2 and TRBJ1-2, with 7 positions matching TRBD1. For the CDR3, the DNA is TGTGCCAGCAGTGGGTCTGGGACAGAGTATGGCTACACCTTC. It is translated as CASSGSGTEYGYTF.